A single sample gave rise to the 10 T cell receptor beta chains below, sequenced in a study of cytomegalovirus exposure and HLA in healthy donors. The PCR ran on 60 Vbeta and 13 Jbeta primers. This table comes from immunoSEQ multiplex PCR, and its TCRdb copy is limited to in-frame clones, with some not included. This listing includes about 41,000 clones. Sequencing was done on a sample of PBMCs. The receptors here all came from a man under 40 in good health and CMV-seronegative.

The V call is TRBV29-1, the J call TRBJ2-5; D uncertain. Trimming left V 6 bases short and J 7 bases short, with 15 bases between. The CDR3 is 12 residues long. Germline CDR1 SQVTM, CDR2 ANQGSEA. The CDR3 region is CSVNRDGGTQYF. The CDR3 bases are TGCAGCGTCAATCGAGACGGCGGGACCCAGTACTTC.

CDR3 loop: CSVEGDSYEQYF. The CDR3 coding sequence is TGCAGCGTTGAGGGAGATTCCTACGAGCAGTACTTC. V usage is TRBV29-1 and J usage is TRBJ2-7; D is possibly TRBD2 (5 bases). The V gene's germline CDR1 is SQVTM and CDR2 ANQGSEA. V lost 3 bases, J lost 1 base, and 7 bases lay in between. The CDR3 spans 12 residues.

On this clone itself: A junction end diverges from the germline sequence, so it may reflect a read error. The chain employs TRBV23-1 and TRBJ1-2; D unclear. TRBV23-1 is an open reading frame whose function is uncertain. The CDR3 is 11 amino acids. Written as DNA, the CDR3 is TGCGCCAGCAGTCATTCCGTCTACTGTGCCTTC. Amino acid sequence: CASSHSVYCAF.

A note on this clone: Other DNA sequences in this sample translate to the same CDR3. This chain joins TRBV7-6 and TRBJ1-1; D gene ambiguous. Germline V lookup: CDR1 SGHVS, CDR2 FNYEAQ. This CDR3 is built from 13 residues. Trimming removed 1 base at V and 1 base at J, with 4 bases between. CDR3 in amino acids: CASSLEQNTEAFF. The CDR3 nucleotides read TGTGCCAGCAGCTTAGAGCAGAACACTGAAGCTTTCTTT.

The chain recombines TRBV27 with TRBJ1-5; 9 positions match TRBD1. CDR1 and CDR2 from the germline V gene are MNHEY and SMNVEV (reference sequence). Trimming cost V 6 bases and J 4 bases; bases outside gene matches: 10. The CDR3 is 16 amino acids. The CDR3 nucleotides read TGTGCCAGCAGGCAGGCCTCAGGGACAGGGAATCAGCCCCAGCATTTT. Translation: CASRQASGTGNQPQHF.

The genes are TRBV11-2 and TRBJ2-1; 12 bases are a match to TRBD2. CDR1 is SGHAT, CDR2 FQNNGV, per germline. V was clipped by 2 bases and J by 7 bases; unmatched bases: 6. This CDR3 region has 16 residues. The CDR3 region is CASSLFSTSGGNEQFF. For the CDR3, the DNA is TGTGCCAGCAGCTTATTTTCGACTAGCGGGGGTAATGAGCAGTTCTTC.

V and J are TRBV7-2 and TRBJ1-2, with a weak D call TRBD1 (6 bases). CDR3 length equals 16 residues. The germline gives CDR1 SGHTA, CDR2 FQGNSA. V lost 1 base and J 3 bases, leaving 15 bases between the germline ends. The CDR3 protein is CASSLVIGGLDYGYTF. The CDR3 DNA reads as TGTGCCAGCAGCTTAGTCATAGGGGGTTTAGACTATGGCTACACCTTC.

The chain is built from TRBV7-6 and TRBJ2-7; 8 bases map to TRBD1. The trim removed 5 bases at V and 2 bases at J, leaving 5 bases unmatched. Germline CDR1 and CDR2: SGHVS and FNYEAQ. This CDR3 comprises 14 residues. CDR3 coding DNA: TGTGCCAGCAGCATAGACAGGGGCCCCTACGAGCAGTACTTC. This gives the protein CASSIDRGPYEQYF.

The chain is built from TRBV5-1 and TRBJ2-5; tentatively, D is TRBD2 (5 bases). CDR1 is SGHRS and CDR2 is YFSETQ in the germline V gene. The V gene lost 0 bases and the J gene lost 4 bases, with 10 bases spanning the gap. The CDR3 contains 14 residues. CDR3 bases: TGCGCCAGCAGCTTGGGGAGTGAGGGAGAGACCCAGTACTTC. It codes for CASSLGSEGETQYF.

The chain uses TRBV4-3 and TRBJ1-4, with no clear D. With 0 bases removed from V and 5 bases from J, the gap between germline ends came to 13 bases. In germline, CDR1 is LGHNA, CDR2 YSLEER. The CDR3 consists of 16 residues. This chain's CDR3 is CASSQDLQVYNEKLFF. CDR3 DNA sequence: TGCGCCAGCAGCCAAGATCTCCAGGTTTACAATGAAAAACTGTTTTTT.